This T cell receptor (beta chain) was sequenced for a study of response to subunit inactivated influenza vaccine. Via MiXCR, TCRdb re-called the RT-PCR reads, giving one row per CDR3 protein. Of roughly 540,000 distinct CDR3 sequences listed, roughly 25% are singletons. Trimming left V 3 bases short and J 8 bases short, with 14 bases between. CDR1 MDHEN and CDR2 SYDVKM come from the germline V gene. The CDR3 is made up of 15 amino acids. This clonotype showed up just a few times. These data were also filed under a second study, of T cells expressing NK-cell markers. This second study notes: Production of TCR beta cDNA relied on 5'RACE template switching with UMIs.

The material was CD4+ T cells sorted from PBMCs, obtained less than 13 days after vaccination. The chain has TRBV28 and TRBJ1-6; D is perhaps TRBD1 (6 bases). The clonotype comes from a middle-aged man who received an inactivated influenza vaccine. CDR3 DNA sequence: TGTGCCAGCAGTTTCCCAGGGGACGGACATTCACCCCTCCACTTT. This translates into CASSFPGDGHSPLHF.